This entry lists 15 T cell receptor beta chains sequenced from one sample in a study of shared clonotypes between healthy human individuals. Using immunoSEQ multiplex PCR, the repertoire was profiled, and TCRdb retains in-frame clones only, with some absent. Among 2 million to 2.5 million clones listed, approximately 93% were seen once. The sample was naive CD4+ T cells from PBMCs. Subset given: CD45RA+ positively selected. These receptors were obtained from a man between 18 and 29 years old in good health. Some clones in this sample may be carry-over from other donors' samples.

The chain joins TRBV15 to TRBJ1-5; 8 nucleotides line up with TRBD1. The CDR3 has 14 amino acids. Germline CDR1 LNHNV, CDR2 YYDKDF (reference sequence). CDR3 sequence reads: CVDRGKYSNQPQHF. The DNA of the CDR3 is TGTGTTGACAGGGGAAAATATAGCAATCAGCCCCAGCATTTT.

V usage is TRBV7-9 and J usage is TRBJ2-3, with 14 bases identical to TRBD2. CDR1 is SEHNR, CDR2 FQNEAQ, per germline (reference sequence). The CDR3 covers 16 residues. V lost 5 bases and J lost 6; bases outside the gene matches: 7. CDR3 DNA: TGTGCCAGCAGCAGACTAGCGGGAGGGTTCTGGGATACGCAGTATTTT. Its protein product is CASSRLAGGFWDTQYF.

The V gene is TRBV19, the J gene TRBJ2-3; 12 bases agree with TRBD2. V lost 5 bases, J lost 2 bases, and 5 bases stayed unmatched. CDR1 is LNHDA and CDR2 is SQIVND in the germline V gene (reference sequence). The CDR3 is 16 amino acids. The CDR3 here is CASSPRLAGDTDTQYF. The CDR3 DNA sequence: TGTGCCAGTAGTCCTCGACTAGCGGGGGACACAGATACGCAGTATTTT.

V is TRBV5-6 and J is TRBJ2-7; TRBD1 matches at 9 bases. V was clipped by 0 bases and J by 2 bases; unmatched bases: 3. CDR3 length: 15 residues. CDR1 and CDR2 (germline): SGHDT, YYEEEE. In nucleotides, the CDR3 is TGTGCCAGCAGCTTGGGCGGGACAGGGACCTACGAGCAGTACTTC. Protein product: CASSLGGTGTYEQYF.

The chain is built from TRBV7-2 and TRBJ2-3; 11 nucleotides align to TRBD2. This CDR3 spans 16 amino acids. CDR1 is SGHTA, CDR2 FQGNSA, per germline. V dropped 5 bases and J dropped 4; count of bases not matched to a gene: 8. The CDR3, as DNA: TGTGCCAGCAGCGCAATGACTAGCGGGACGGCAGATACGCAGTATTTT. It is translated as CASSAMTSGTADTQYF.

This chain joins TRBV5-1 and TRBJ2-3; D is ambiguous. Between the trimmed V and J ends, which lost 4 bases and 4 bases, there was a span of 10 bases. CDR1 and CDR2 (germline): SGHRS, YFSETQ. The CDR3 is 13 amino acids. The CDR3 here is CASSVQYPDTQYF. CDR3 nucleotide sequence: TGCGCCAGCAGCGTTCAGTATCCAGATACGCAGTATTTT.

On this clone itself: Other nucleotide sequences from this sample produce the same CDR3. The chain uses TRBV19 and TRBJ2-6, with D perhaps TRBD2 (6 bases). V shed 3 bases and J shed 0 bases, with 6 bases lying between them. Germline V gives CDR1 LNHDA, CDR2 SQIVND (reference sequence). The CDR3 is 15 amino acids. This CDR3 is CASSIGGSGANVLTF. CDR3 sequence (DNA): TGTGCCAGTAGTATCGGGGGCTCTGGGGCCAACGTCCTGACTTTC. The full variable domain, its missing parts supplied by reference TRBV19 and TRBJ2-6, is DGGITQSPKYLFRKEGQNVTLSCEQNLNHDAMYWYRQDPGQGLRLIYYSQIVNDFQKGDIAEGYSVSREKKESFPLTVTSAQKNPTAFYLCASSIGGSGANVLTFGAGSRLTVL.

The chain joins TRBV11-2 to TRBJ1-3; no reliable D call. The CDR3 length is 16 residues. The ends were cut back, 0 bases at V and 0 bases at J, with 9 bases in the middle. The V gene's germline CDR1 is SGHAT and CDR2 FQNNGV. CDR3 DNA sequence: TGTGCCAGCAGCTTAGATCCGGGAAGCTCTGGAAACACCATATATTTT. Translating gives CASSLDPGSSGNTIYF. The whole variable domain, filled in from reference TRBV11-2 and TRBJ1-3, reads EAGVAQSPRYKIIEKRQSVAFWCNPISGHATLYWYQQILGQGPKLLIQFQNNGVVDDSQLPKDRFSAERLKGVDSTLKIQPAKLEDSAVYLCASSLDPGSSGNTIYFGEGSWLTVV.

The CDR3 sequence: CASSFSGQFSYEQYF. CDR3 coding DNA: TGTGCCAGCAGCTTTTCGGGACAGTTCTCCTACGAGCAGTACTTC. The chain joins TRBV5-6 to TRBJ2-7; TRBD1 agrees at 7 bases. V was clipped by 2 bases and J by 0 bases; unmatched bases: 5. The CDR3 contains 15 residues. CDR1 and CDR2 from the germline V gene are SGHDT and YYEEEE.

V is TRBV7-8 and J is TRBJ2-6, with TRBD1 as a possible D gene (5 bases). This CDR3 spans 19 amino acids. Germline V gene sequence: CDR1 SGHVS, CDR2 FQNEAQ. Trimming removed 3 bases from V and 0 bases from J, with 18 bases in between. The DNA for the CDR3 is TGTGCCAGCAGCTTGCCGACAGTCAGAATAAACTCTGGGGCCAACGTCCTGACTTTC. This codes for CASSLPTVRINSGANVLTF.

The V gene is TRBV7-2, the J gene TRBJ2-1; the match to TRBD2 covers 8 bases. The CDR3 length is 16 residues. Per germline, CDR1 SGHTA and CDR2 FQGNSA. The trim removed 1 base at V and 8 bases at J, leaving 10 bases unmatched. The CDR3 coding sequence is TGTGCCAGCAGCTTAGGGGGACCGGGACTAGGACATGAGCAGTTCTTC. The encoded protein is CASSLGGPGLGHEQFF.

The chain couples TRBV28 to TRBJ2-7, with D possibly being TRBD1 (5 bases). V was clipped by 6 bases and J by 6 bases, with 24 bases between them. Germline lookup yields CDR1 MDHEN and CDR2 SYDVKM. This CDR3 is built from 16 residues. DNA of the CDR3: TGTGCCAGCAGGAATGGGGTCGCCAGGGCCTCGGGCGAGCAGTACTTC. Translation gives CASRNGVARASGEQYF.

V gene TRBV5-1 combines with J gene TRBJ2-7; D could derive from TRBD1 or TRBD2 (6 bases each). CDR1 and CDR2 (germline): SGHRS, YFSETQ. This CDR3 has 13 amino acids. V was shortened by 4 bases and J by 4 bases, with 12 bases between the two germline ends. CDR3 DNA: TGCGCCAGCAGCAGGGGGGCCGGGTACGAGCAGTACTTC. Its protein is CASSRGAGYEQYF. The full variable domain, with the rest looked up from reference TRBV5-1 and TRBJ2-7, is KAGVTQTPRYLIKTRGQQVTLSCSPISGHRSVSWYQQTPGQGLQFLFEYFSETQRNKGNFPGRFSGRQFSNSRSEMNVSTLELGDSALYLCASSRGAGYEQYFGPGTRLTVT.

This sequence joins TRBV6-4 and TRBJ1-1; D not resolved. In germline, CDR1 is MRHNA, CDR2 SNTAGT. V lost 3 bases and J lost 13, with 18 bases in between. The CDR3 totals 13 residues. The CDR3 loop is CASSDETLGRVFF. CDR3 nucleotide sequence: TGTGCCAGCAGTGATGAAACCCTCGGGCGGGTTTTCTTT.

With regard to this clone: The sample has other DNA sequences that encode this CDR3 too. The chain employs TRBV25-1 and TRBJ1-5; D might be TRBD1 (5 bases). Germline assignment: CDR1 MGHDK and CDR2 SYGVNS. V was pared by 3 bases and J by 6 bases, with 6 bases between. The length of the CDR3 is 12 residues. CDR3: CASSEGGQPQHF. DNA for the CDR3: TGTGCCAGCAGTGAGGGGGGTCAGCCCCAGCATTTT.